The 27 T cell receptor beta chains reported below all come from one sample, sequenced in a study of cytomegalovirus exposure and HLA in healthy donors. The PCR was carried out with 60 Vbeta primers and 13 Jbeta primers. Sequencing was performed with immunoSEQ multiplex PCR; in TCRdb, only in-frame clones are kept and a portion is missing. The sample lists fewer than 150,000 clones, over 75% seen once, with 1.2% in the top ten. The specimen sequenced was PBMCs. These receptors all come from a man in his forties or fifties in good health and CMV-seronegative.

J is TRBJ2-3 and V is TRBV18; D is ambiguous. Germline V lookup: CDR1 KGHSH, CDR2 LQKENI. The germline V and J ends were trimmed by 3 bases and 0 bases, with 7 bases remaining between them. The CDR3 totals 14 residues. The CDR3 sequence is CASSPLTSTDTQYF. The CDR3 bases are TGTGCCAGCTCACCTCTTACTAGCACAGATACGCAGTATTTT.

This clone turned up a few times. The chain couples TRBV19 to TRBJ2-1; 9 bases are a match to TRBD2. Germline V gene lookup returns CDR1 LNHDA and CDR2 SQIVND (reference sequence). The CDR3 extends over 15 amino acids. After removal of 7 bases from V and 7 bases from J, the junction contained 11 bases not matched to a gene. Written as DNA, the CDR3 is TGTGCCAGTATGAATCTAGCGGGGAACCTGAATGAGCAGTTCTTC. It specifies CASMNLAGNLNEQFF.

This sequence joins TRBV6-5 and TRBJ2-3; tentative D call: TRBD2 (5 bases). V lost 5 bases, J lost 0 bases, and 9 bases lay in between. This CDR3 region has 14 residues. Looked up from germline, CDR1 is MNHEY and CDR2 is SVGAGI. CDR3 nucleotides: TGTGCCAGCAGTGTGGGAGTTAGCACAGATACGCAGTATTTT. It yields the protein CASSVGVSTDTQYF.

This chain joins TRBV18 and TRBJ1-4; tentatively, D is TRBD1 (5 bases). The CDR3 runs 12 residues. Trimming took 7 bases from V and 8 from J, leaving 11 bases between them. The germline gives CDR1 KGHSH, CDR2 LQKENI. The DNA for the CDR3 is TGTGCCAGCTTGGGGCCGGACGAAAAACTGTTTTTT. The encoded protein is CASLGPDEKLFF.

The chain recombines TRBV10-2 with TRBJ2-7, with 10 bases aligning to TRBD1. The CDR3 is made up of 12 amino acids. CDR1 WSHSY and CDR2 SAAADI come from the germline V gene. The V gene end was trimmed by 11 bases and the J gene end by 7 bases; junction bases not matched to a gene: 8. The CDR3: CAVGQGSGEQYF. DNA of the CDR3: TGCGCCGTGGGACAGGGGAGTGGTGAGCAGTACTTC.

This clone was counted a few times. The V call is TRBV7-3, the J call TRBJ2-2; 11 bases agree with TRBD2. The germline gives CDR1 SGHTA, CDR2 FQGTGA. The CDR3 has 17 residues. J gave up 4 bases and V 1 base, and 5 bases lay outside the gene matches. The CDR3 reads CASSLSPLAGATGELFF. DNA of the CDR3: TGTGCCAGCAGCTTAAGCCCACTAGCGGGAGCCACCGGGGAGCTGTTTTTT.

The chain links TRBV7-9 to TRBJ2-1; 7 nucleotides agree with TRBD1. Germline V lookup: CDR1 SEHNR, CDR2 FQNEAQ (reference sequence). CDR3 length equals 16 residues. With 4 bases clipped from V and 0 bases from J, the junction kept 6 bases outside the gene matches. The CDR3 nucleotides are TGTGCCAGCAGCTCAATACAGGGGCCCTCCTACAATGAGCAGTTCTTC. This translates into CASSSIQGPSYNEQFF. The full variable domain, completed using reference TRBV7-9 and TRBJ2-1, is DTGVSQNPRHKITKRGQNVTFRCDPISEHNRLYWYRQTLGQGPEFLTYFQNEAQLEKSRLLSDRFSAERPKGSFSTLEIQRTEQGDSAMYLCASSSIQGPSYNEQFFGPGTRLTVL.

The chain links TRBV15 to TRBJ2-1, with 8 bases that match TRBD1. Trimming removed 4 bases from V and 2 bases from J; junction bases left unmatched: 4. The CDR3 has 15 residues. Germline CDR1 is LNHNV and CDR2 is YYDKDF (reference sequence). DNA of the CDR3: TGTGCCACCAGCAATCGACAGGGGCCCTACAATGAGCAGTTCTTC. It codes for CATSNRQGPYNEQFF.

V usage is TRBV7-6 and J usage is TRBJ2-7, with D maybe TRBD2 (5 bases). CDR3 size: 18 residues. Germline lookup yields CDR1 SGHVS and CDR2 FNYEAQ. V lost 1 base and J lost 1, with 20 bases in between. CDR3: CASSLVPLGSRVSYEQYF. CDR3 DNA: TGTGCCAGCAGCTTAGTTCCACTAGGGTCGCGCGTTTCCTACGAGCAGTACTTC.

The rearrangement joins TRBV10-3 to TRBJ1-1; a weak D match, TRBD1 (6 bases). The germline gives CDR1 ENHRY, CDR2 SYGVKD. Trimming took 11 bases from V and 1 from J, leaving 14 bases between them. This CDR3 comprises 13 residues. The CDR3 DNA reads TGTGCCGCACGAATGACAGGGAACACTGAAGCTTTCTTT. Its translation: CAARMTGNTEAFF.

V and J are TRBV5-4 and TRBJ2-7; D perhaps matches TRBD2 (5 bases). The CDR3 totals 14 residues. V gave up 0 bases and J gave up 2 bases, with 9 bases separating them. Germline V lookup: CDR1 SGHNT, CDR2 YYREEE (reference sequence). DNA of the CDR3: TGTGCCAGCAGCTTGGATGGCGGGCCCTACGAGCAGTACTTC. Amino acids: CASSLDGGPYEQYF.

Only one count was recorded for this clone. The chain is built from TRBV28 and TRBJ2-7; 10 bases fit TRBD2. This CDR3 is 16 amino acids long. J gave up 7 bases and V 0 bases, and 9 bases lay outside the gene matches. Germline loops: CDR1 MDHEN, CDR2 SYDVKM. DNA of the CDR3: TGTGCCAGCAGTTTATGGGGGGCTAGCGGGAGAGGGGAGCAGTACTTC. This translates into CASSLWGASGRGEQYF.

This clone turned up a few times. The chain carries TRBV19 and TRBJ2-5; 8 nucleotides agree with TRBD1. The germline V gene encodes CDR1 LNHDA and CDR2 SQIVND (reference sequence). The CDR3 loop spans 14 amino acids. After removal of 4 bases from V and 6 bases from J, the junction contained 7 bases not matched to a gene. The CDR3 sequence is CASSSLTGDKTQYF. DNA of the CDR3: TGTGCCAGTAGTAGCCTGACAGGGGATAAGACCCAGTACTTC.

This clone was picked up one time. The rearrangement joins TRBV19 to TRBJ2-7; D ambiguous. Trimming pared 6 bases from V and 7 bases from J, leaving 13 bases between. The CDR3 length is 12 residues. From germline, CDR1 is LNHDA and CDR2 SQIVND (reference sequence). The DNA for the CDR3 is TGTGCCAGTAGGGGCCAGGTTTGGGAGCAGTACTTC. It codes for CASRGQVWEQYF.

The CDR3, as DNA: TGTGCCAGCTCACCAAACGCGGCAGGGTCCTCTGGAAACACCATATATTTT. This codes for CASSPNAAGSSGNTIYF. The chain employs TRBV18 and TRBJ1-3; TRBD1 is a possible D gene (5 bases). V shed 2 bases and J shed 0 bases, with 14 bases lying between them. From germline, CDR1 is KGHSH and CDR2 LQKENI. CDR3 length equals 17 residues.

The chain couples TRBV29-1 to TRBJ1-1; 7 bases map to TRBD1. The CDR3 loop spans 14 amino acids. CDR1 and CDR2 from the germline V gene are SQVTM and ANQGSEA. The V gene end was trimmed by 4 bases and the J gene end by 0 bases; junction bases not matched to a gene: 5. The CDR3 bases are TGCAGCGTTGCCCAACAGGGGATGAACACTGAAGCTTTCTTT. Protein: CSVAQQGMNTEAFF.

This clone came up a few times. The chain couples TRBV27 to TRBJ2-7, with 13 bases fitting TRBD2. The CDR3 length is 15 residues. The V and J ends lost 5 bases and 7 bases, in that order; junction bases with no gene match: 8. Germline CDR1 MNHEY, CDR2 SMNVEV (reference sequence). CDR3 amino acids: CASSPGTSGMLEQYF. In DNA form, the CDR3 reads TGTGCCAGCAGTCCCGGGACTAGCGGGATGCTAGAGCAGTACTTC.

The V and J genes are TRBV11-3 and TRBJ2-5; D is perhaps TRBD2 (6 bases). The CDR3 sequence is 15 residues long. The V gene lost 0 bases and the J gene lost 4 bases, with 12 bases spanning the gap. Per germline, CDR1 SGHNT and CDR2 YENEEA. The CDR3 DNA follows: TGTGCCAGCAGCTTAGATGGGACTTCGGGAGAGACCCAGTACTTC. This encodes CASSLDGTSGETQYF.

The sample holds a few counts of this clone. The genes are TRBV27 and TRBJ2-6; perhaps TRBD1 as D (5 bases). The V and J ends lost 0 bases and 2 bases respectively, with 8 bases between them. CDR1 is MNHEY and CDR2 is SMNVEV in the germline V gene (reference sequence). The CDR3 covers 16 residues. CDR3 DNA sequence: TGTGCCAGCAGTTTATCGGCCAGGGCTGGGGCCAACGTCCTGACTTTC. Its protein is CASSLSARAGANVLTF.

The V and J genes are TRBV23-1 and TRBJ1-4, with 12 bases matching TRBD1. TRBV23-1 is filed as an ORF, its function uncertain. The V segment lost 4 bases and the J segment 2 bases; nucleotides outside the gene matches: 8. The length of the CDR3 is 18 residues. DNA of the CDR3: TGCGCCAGCAGTCTGGGACAGGGGGCGCGGTCGACTAATGAAAAACTGTTTTTT. It yields the protein CASSLGQGARSTNEKLFF.

The chain combines TRBV29-1 with TRBJ2-7; TRBD2 is a possible D gene (6 bases). The CDR3 contains 12 residues. Germline V gene sequence: CDR1 SQVTM, CDR2 ANQGSEA. Trimming stripped 6 bases from V and 7 bases from J, with 16 bases between. The CDR3 loop is CSVGWMAGEQYF. Written as DNA, the CDR3 is TGCAGCGTCGGTTGGATGGCGGGGGAGCAGTACTTC.

The chain employs TRBV10-3 and TRBJ1-1, with a tentative D call TRBD1 (5 bases). CDR1 and CDR2 from the germline V gene are ENHRY and SYGVKD. The CDR3 contains 16 residues. The V end lost 0 bases, the J end lost 4 bases, and 15 bases lay between the germline ends. The CDR3 bases are TGTGCCATCAGTGAGTCGCTAGGCAGGGAGGGCACTGAAGCTTTCTTT. It specifies CAISESLGREGTEAFF.

CDR3 sequence (DNA): TGTGCCTGGAGAAGTGGACTCCACACCGGGGAGCTGTTTTTT. Translated, it gives CAWRSGLHTGELFF. This chain joins TRBV30 and TRBJ2-2; TRBD2 is a possible D gene (5 bases). This CDR3 comprises 14 residues. The germline CDR1 and CDR2 sequences are GTSNPN and SVGIG (reference sequence). V shed 3 bases and J shed 3 bases, with 11 bases lying between them.

The chain is built from TRBV27 and TRBJ1-4; D is possibly TRBD1 (5 bases). The CDR3 is 14 amino acids. V dropped 7 bases and J dropped 8 bases, with 17 bases sitting between them. Germline CDR1 reads MNHEY; CDR2 reads SMNVEV (reference sequence). The CDR3 bases are TGTGCCAGCAAACCGGGTGGGGGGGACGAAAAACTGTTTTTT. Amino acids: CASKPGGGDEKLFF.

J is TRBJ2-3 and V is TRBV5-4; the match to TRBD1 covers 12 bases. V was clipped by 1 base and J by 5 bases; unmatched bases: 14. The CDR3 runs to 19 residues. Looked up from germline, CDR1 is SGHNT and CDR2 is YYREEE (reference sequence). The CDR3 region has the DNA TGTGCCAGCAGCTTGTGGGAGTTACTCGGGACAGGGGGCAGAGATACGCAGTATTTT. Its protein product is CASSLWELLGTGGRDTQYF.

V and J are TRBV30 and TRBJ1-3, with 10 bases aligning to TRBD1. Losses at the gene ends were 4 bases for V and 1 base for J; bases not matched to a gene: 13. CDR1 and CDR2 from the germline V gene are GTSNPN and SVGIG (reference sequence). The CDR3 consists of 18 residues. This CDR3 reads CAWKGDRGPPLSGNTIYF. In nucleotides, the CDR3 is TGTGCCTGGAAAGGGGACAGGGGCCCCCCTTTGTCTGGAAACACCATATATTTT.

This clone was recorded once. The chain carries TRBV19 and TRBJ2-7, with D maybe TRBD1 (5 bases). The CDR3 is 14 amino acids. The V gene lost 5 bases and the J gene lost 6 bases, with 17 bases spanning the gap. Germline V gives CDR1 LNHDA, CDR2 SQIVND (reference sequence). The CDR3 bases are TGTGCCAGTAGTCGGGCCAGGGATGCCCTCGAGCAGTACTTC. Its protein is CASSRARDALEQYF.